Sequencing of this TCR beta chain was carried out in a study of blood T cell repertoires in COVID-19. Study in general: Acute and convalescent COVID-19 specimens originated in the United States, Italy and Spain. PBMCs, B-cell-depleted T cells, or T cells were the source of the cDNA or gDNA that made up the material.

TCRdb keeps only in-frame clones here, not all; method: immunoSEQ multiplex PCR. Of about 150,000 clones detected, 70% to 90% appear once; the ten largest clones hold 0.63%. This CDR3 is built from 17 residues. Germline V lookup: CDR1 GTSNPN, CDR2 SVGIG (reference sequence). Trimming shortened V by 4 bases and J by 3 bases, and 22 bases separated the two germline ends. The rearrangement uses TRBV30 and TRBJ2-1, with a weak D call TRBD2 (6 bases). The receptor was isolated from a man between 60 and 75 years old with COVID-19, enrolled during active disease. Material for sequencing was peripheral blood. For the CDR3, the DNA is TGTGCCTGGACGAGCGGTATGAGCGGGCAGAACTACAATGAGCAGTTCTTC. Its protein product is CAWTSGMSGQNYNEQFF.